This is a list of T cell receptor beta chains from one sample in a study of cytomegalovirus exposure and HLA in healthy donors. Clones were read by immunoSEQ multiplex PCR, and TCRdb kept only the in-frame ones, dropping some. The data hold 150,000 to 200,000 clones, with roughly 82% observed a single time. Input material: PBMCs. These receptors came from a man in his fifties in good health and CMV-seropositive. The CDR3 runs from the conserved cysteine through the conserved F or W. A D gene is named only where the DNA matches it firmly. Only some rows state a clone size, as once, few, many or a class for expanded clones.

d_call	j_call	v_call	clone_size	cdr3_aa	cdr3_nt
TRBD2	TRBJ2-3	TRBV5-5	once	CASSPTSVSTDTQYF	TGTGCCAGCAGTCCGACTAGCGTCAGCACAGATACGCAGTATTTT
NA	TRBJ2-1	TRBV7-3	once	CASSLYRANEQFF	TGTGCCAGCAGCCTATACAGGGCGAATGAGCAGTTCTTC
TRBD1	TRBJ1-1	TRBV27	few	CASNLGQGNTEAFF	TGTGCCAGCAACCTGGGACAGGGGAACACTGAAGCTTTCTTT
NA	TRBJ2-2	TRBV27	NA	CASSLQTGELFF	TGTGCCAGCAGTCTACAGACCGGGGAGCTGTTTTTT
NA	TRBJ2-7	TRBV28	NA	CASSLLLGSWTYEQYF	TGTGCCAGCAGTTTACTCCTCGGGAGCTGGACCTACGAGCAGTACTTC
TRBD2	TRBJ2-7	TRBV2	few	CASSDPAGVLEQYF	TGTGCCAGCAGTGATCCAGCGGGAGTTCTCGAGCAGTACTTC
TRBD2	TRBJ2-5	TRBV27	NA	CASSLAGVVRETQYF	TGTGCCAGCAGTTTAGCGGGAGTGGTTCGAGAGACCCAGTACTTC
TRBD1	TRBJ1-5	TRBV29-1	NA	CSVRTGVNQPQHF	TGCAGCGTCCGGACAGGGGTCAATCAGCCCCAGCATTTT
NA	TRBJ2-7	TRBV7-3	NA	CASSPKGGRALYEQYF	TGTGCCAGCAGCCCCAAAGGAGGGAGAGCTCTCTACGAGCAGTACTTC
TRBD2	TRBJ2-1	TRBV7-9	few	CASSFLADEQFF	TGTGCCAGCAGCTTCCTAGCGGACGAGCAGTTCTTC
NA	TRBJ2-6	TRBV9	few	CASSNYANSGANVLTF	TGTGCCAGCAGCAACTACGCCAACTCTGGGGCCAACGTCCTGACTTTC
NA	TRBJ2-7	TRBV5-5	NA	CASSFGDSYEQYF	TGTGCCAGCAGCTTCGGGGACTCCTACGAGCAGTACTTC
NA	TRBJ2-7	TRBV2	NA	CASSEPFSYEQYF	TGTGCCAGCAGTGAACCTTTCTCCTACGAGCAGTACTTC
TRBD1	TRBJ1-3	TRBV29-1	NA	CSVEDLTGGLSGNTIYF	TGCAGCGTTGAAGATTTAACAGGGGGCCTCTCTGGAAACACCATATATTTT
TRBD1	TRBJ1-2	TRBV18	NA	CASSPSGTAYGYTF	TGTGCCAGCTCACCGTCCGGGACAGCCTATGGCTACACCTTC
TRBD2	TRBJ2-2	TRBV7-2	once	CASTLKGGGNTGELFF	TGTGCCAGCACCCTAAAGGGCGGGGGGAACACCGGGGAGCTGTTTTTT
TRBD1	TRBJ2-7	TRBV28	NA	CASKSRDSSYEQYF	TGTGCCAGCAAAAGCCGGGACAGCTCCTACGAGCAGTACTTC
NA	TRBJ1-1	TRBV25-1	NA	CASSEWGQNTEAFF	TGTGCCAGCAGCGAATGGGGACAAAACACTGAAGCTTTCTTT
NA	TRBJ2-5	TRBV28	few	CASDQGQRPGETQYF	TGTGCCAGCGACCAAGGACAGAGACCCGGGGAGACCCAGTACTTC
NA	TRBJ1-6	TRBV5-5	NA	CASSLESGSTPLHF	TGTGCCAGCAGCTTAGAATCGGGTTCTACGCCCCTCCACTTT
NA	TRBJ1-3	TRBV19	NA	CASSIGSSGNTIYF	TGTGCCAGTAGTATTGGGAGCTCTGGAAACACCATATATTTT
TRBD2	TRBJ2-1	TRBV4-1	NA	CASSQAGGRSNEQFF	TGCGCCAGCAGCCAAGCGGGCGGGAGAAGCAATGAGCAGTTCTTC
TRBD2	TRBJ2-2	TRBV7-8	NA	CASSLAIFRGGNTGELFF	TGTGCCAGCAGCTTAGCTATATTTCGGGGGGGTAACACCGGGGAGCTGTTTTTT
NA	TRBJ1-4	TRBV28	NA	CASRQSNEKLFF	TGTGCCAGCAGACAGTCTAATGAAAAACTGTTTTTT
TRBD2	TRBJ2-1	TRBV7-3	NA	CASSGTSGAINEQFF	TGTGCCAGCAGCGGGACTAGCGGGGCTATCAATGAGCAGTTCTTC
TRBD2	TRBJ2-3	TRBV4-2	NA	CASSLTGTSGTDTQYF	TGTGCCAGCAGCCTTACCGGGACTAGCGGCACAGATACGCAGTATTTT
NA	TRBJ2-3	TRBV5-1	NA	CASSLDGASTDTQYF	TGCGCCAGCAGCTTGGACGGTGCTAGCACAGATACGCAGTATTTT
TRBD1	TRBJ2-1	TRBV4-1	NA	CASSQETGERPLSSYNEQFF	TGCGCCAGCAGCCAAGAGACAGGGGAAAGACCCCTGAGCTCCTACAATGAGCAGTTCTTC
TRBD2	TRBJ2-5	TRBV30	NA	CAWMGLAGSGTQYF	TGTGCCTGGATGGGACTAGCGGGGTCTGGGACCCAGTACTTC
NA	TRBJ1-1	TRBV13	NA	CASSLTVNTEAFF	TGTGCCAGCAGCTTAACGGTGAACACTGAAGCTTTCTTT
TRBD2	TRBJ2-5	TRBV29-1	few	CSVVLAGVVSPQETQYF	TGCAGCGTTGTACTAGCGGGAGTCGTATCTCCACAAGAGACCCAGTACTTC
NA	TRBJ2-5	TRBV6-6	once	CASISSGRSTQYF	TGTGCCAGCATATCCAGCGGACGGTCGACCCAGTACTTC
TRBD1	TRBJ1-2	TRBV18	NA	CASSPGTGAYGYTF	TGTGCCAGCTCACCCGGGACAGGGGCGTATGGCTACACCTTC
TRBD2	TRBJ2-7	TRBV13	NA	CASSSALDRGSYEQYF	TGTGCCAGCAGCTCGGCCCTAGATCGCGGGAGCTACGAGCAGTACTTC
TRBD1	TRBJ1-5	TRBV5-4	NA	CASSLAGGQPQHF	TGTGCCAGCAGCTTGGCAGGGGGGCAGCCCCAGCATTTT
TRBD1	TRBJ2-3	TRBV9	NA	CASSVGDRPSTDTQYF	TGTGCCAGCAGCGTAGGGGACAGACCGTCCACAGATACGCAGTATTTT
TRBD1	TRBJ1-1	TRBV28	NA	CASYHMLGTGDTEAFF	TGTGCCAGCTATCATATGTTGGGAACAGGGGATACTGAAGCTTTCTTT
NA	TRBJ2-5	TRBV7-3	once	CASSLNQGETQYF	TGTGCCAGCAGTTTAAACCAGGGGGAGACCCAGTACTTC
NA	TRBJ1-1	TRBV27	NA	CASSSVNTEAFF	TGTGCCAGCAGTTCAGTGAACACTGAAGCTTTCTTT
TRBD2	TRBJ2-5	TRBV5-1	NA	CASSMTSANTETQYF	TGCGCCAGCAGCATGACTAGCGCCAATACAGAGACCCAGTACTTC
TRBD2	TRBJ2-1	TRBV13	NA	CASSLGSGRAGNEQFF	TGTGCCAGCAGCTTAGGTAGCGGGAGGGCGGGCAATGAGCAGTTCTTC
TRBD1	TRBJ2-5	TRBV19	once	CASSKDRGQETQYF	TGTGCCAGTAGTAAGGACAGGGGGCAAGAGACCCAGTACTTC
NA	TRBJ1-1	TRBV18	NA	CASSPHSTESEAFF	TGTGCCAGCTCACCCCACTCGACTGAAAGTGAAGCTTTCTTT
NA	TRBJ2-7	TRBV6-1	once	CASVPGHIYEQYF	TGTGCCAGTGTTCCGGGACACATCTACGAGCAGTACTTC
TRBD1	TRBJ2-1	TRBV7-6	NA	CASSSPPGTGIMNEQFF	TGTGCCAGCAGCTCACCGCCCGGGACAGGGATTATGAATGAGCAGTTCTTC
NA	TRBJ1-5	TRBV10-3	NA	CAISGTNQPQHF	TGTGCCATCAGCGGTACTAATCAGCCCCAGCATTTT
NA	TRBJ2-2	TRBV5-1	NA	CASSEYSNTGELFF	TGCGCCAGCAGCGAATACAGCAACACCGGGGAGCTGTTTTTT
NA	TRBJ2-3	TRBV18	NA	CASSPLSGTDTQYF	TGTGCCAGCTCACCCCTATCGGGCACAGATACGCAGTATTTT
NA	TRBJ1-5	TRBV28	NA	CASSRPGGAYSNQPQHF	TGTGCCAGCAGTCGCCCTGGTGGGGCCTATAGCAATCAGCCCCAGCATTTT
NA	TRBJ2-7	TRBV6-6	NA	CASSRGRASYEQYF	TGTGCCAGCAGCAGGGGCAGGGCTTCCTACGAGCAGTACTTC
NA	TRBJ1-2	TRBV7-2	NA	CASALGVYGYTF	TGTGCCAGCGCTCTAGGTGTCTATGGCTACACCTTC
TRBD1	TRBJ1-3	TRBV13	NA	CASSLDRIGQGSGNTIYF	TGTGCCAGCAGCTTAGATCGTATTGGACAGGGGTCTGGAAACACCATATATTTT
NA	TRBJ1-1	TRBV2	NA	CASSERQAIFFF	TGTGCCAGCAGTGAAAGGCAGGCCATTTTTTTCTTT
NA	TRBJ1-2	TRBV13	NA	CASSLIGVEGYTF	TGTGCCAGCAGCTTAATCGGGGTTGAGGGCTACACCTTC
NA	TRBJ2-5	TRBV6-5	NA	CASRISDPLGTQYF	TGTGCCAGCAGGATTAGCGACCCGCTAGGGACCCAGTACTTC
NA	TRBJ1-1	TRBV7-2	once	CASSSLALNTEAFF	TGTGCCAGCAGCTCGTTGGCCCTGAACACTGAAGCTTTCTTT
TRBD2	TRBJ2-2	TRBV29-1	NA	CSVEPSGKTGELFF	TGCAGCGTTGAGCCTAGCGGGAAAACCGGGGAGCTGTTTTTT